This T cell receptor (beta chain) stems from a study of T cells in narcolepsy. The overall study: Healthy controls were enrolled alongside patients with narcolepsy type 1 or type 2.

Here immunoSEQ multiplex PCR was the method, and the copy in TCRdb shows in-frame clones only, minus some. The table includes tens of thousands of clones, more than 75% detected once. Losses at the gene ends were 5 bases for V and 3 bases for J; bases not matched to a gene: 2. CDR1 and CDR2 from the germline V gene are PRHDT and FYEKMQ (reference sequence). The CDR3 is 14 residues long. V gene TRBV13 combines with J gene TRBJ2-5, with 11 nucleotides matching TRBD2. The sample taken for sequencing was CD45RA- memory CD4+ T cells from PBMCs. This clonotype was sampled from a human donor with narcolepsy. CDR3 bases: TGTGCCAGCAGCCGGGGACTAGCGGAAGAGACCCAGTACTTC. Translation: CASSRGLAEETQYF.